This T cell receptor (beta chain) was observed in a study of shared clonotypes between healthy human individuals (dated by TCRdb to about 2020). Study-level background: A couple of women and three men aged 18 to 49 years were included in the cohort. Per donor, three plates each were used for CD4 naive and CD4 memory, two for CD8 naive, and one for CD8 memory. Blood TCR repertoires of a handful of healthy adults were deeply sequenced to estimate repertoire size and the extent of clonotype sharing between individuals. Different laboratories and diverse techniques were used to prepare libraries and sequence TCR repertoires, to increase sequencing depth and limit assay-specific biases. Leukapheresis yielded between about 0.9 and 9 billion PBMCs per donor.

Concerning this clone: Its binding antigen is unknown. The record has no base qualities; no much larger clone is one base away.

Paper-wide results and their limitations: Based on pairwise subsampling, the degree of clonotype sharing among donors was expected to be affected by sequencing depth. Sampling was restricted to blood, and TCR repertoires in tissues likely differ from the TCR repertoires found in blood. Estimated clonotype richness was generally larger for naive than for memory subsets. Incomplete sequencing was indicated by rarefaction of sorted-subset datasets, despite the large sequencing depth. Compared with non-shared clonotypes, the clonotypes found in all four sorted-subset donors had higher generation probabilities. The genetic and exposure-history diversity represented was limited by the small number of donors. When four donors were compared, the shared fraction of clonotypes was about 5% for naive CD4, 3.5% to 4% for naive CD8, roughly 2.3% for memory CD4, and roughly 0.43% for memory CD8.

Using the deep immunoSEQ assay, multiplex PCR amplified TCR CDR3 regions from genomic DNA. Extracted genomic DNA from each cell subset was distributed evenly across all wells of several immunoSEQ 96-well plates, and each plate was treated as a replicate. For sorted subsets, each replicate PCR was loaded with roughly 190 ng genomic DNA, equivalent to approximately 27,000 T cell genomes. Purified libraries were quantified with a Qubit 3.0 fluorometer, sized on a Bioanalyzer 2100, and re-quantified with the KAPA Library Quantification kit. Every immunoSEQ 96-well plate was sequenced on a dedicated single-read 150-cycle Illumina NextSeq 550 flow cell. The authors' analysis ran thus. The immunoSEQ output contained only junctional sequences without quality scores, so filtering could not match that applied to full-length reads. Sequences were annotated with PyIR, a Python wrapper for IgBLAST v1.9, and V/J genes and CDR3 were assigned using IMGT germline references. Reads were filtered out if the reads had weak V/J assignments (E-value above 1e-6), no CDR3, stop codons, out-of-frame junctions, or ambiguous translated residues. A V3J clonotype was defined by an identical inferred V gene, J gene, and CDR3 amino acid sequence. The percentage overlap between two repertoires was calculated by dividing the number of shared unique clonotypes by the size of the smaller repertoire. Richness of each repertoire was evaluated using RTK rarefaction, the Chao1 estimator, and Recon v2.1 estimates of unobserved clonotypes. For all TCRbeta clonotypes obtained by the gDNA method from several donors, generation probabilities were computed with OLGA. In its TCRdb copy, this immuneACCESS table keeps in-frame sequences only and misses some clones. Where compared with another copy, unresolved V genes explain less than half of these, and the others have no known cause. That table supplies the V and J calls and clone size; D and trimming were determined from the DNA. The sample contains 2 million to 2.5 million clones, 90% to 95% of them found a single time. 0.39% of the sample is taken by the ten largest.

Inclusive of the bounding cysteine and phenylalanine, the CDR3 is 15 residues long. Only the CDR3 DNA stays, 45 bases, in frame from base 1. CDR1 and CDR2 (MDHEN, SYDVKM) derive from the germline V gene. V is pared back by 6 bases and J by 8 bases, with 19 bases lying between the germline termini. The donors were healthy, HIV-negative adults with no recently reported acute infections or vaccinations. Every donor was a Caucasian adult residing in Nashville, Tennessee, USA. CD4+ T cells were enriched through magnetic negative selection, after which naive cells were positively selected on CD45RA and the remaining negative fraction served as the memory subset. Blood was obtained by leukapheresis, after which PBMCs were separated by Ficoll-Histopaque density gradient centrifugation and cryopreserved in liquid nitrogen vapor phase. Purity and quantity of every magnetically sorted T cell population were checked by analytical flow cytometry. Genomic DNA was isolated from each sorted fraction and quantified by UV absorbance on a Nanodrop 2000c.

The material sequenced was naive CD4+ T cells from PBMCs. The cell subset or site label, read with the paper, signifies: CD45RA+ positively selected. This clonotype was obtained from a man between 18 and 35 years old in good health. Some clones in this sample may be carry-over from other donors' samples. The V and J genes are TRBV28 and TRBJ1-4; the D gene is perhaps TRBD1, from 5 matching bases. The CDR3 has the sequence CASRPSGAGNEKLFF. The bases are TGTGCCAGCAGACCCTCCGGGGCAGGGAACGAAAAACTGTTTTTT.